The 26 T cell receptor beta chains reported below all come from one sample, sequenced in a study of T cell repertoires in cytomegalovirus infection. TCRdb reprocessed the reads with MiXCR, giving one entry per CDR3 protein. This table holds 400,000 or so distinct CDR3 sequences, approximately 18% found once. Sequenced input: PBMCs. Source of these receptors: a human donor in good health (CMV status not recorded). Some clones in this sample may be carry-over from other donors' samples.

This clonotype was seen only a few times. V gene TRBV4-1 combines with J gene TRBJ1-5; perhaps TRBD1 as D (5 bases). From germline, CDR1 is MGHRA and CDR2 YSYEKL. This CDR3 has 17 residues. The ends were cut back, 4 bases at V and 0 bases at J, with 16 bases in the middle. In DNA, the CDR3 is TGCGCCAGCAGCCTACTGGCGGGGCTTTATAGCAATCAGCCCCAGCATTTT. It codes for CASSLLAGLYSNQPQHF.

At least ten counts were recorded for this clonotype. The chain has TRBV4-1 and TRBJ1-4; D is uncertain. V was shortened by 0 bases and J by 3 bases, with 11 bases between the two germline ends. The V gene's germline CDR1 is MGHRA and CDR2 YSYEKL. The CDR3 totals 16 residues. In DNA, the CDR3 is TGCGCCAGCAGCCAAGATGGATCCTTGGCTAATGAAAAACTGTTTTTT. Translation: CASSQDGSLANEKLFF.

The chain links TRBV20-1 to TRBJ2-1; no definite D call. V shed 0 bases and J shed 6 bases, with 12 bases lying between them. The germline V gene encodes CDR1 DFQATT and CDR2 SNEGSKA (reference sequence). The CDR3 covers 14 residues. CDR3: CSARDSMGPNEQFF. DNA of the CDR3: TGCAGTGCTAGAGATTCTATGGGTCCCAATGAGCAGTTCTTC.

The rearrangement links TRBV12-3 or TRBV12-4 to TRBJ2-7; the match to TRBD1 covers 11 bases. V lost 8 bases and J lost 6; bases outside the gene matches: 3. The CDR3 is 12 residues long. CDR3 amino acids: CASWTGGGEQYF. The CDR3 DNA is TGTGCCAGCTGGACAGGGGGCGGCGAGCAGTACTTC.

There are a few counts of this clonotype. The chain has TRBV28 and TRBJ2-7, with D maybe TRBD2 (5 bases). Germline loops: CDR1 MDHEN, CDR2 SYDVKM. The CDR3 sequence is 15 residues long. V lost 4 bases and J lost 3, with 16 bases in between. The CDR3 sequence: CASSSPAGGFYEQYF. In DNA form, the CDR3 reads TGTGCCAGCAGTTCCCCGGCAGGAGGATTCTACGAGCAGTACTTC.

This clonotype was picked up a small number of times. This rearrangement joins TRBV27 to TRBJ1-2; a weak D match, TRBD1 (5 bases). V lost 4 bases and J 10 bases, leaving 22 bases between the germline ends. The CDR3 is made up of 15 amino acids. CDR1 is MNHEY and CDR2 is SMNVEV in the germline V gene (reference sequence). The DNA of the CDR3 is TGTGCCAGCAGTTCCCAGGGAATCTTTTACGGAGACTACACCTTC. Encoded protein: CASSSQGIFYGDYTF.

This clonotype was seen at least ten times. The chain couples TRBV12-3 or TRBV12-4 to TRBJ1-3; D gene uncertain. Trimming removed 6 bases from V and 5 bases from J, with 5 bases in between. The CDR3 covers 11 residues. The CDR3 here is CASSPRNTIYF. CDR3 nucleotides: TGTGCCAGCAGCCCGCGAAACACCATATATTTT.

There are many counts of this clonotype. The chain uses TRBV7-2 and TRBJ2-1; 12 bases agree with TRBD2. V dropped 1 base and J dropped 10; count of bases not matched to a gene: 5. CDR3 size: 15 residues. CDR1 SGHTA and CDR2 FQGNSA come from the germline V gene. The CDR3: CASSLGLAGVNEQFF. CDR3 nucleotide sequence: TGTGCCAGCAGCTTAGGACTAGCGGGAGTTAACGAGCAGTTCTTC. The variable domain in full, completed from reference TRBV7-2 and TRBJ2-1, reads GAGVSQSPSNKVTEKGKDVELRCDPISGHTALYWYRQSLGQGLEFLIYFQGNSAPDKSGLPSDRFSAERTGGSVSTLTIQRTQQEDSAVYLCASSLGLAGVNEQFFGPGTRLTVL.

This clonotype was recorded at least ten times. The J gene is TRBJ1-3, the V gene TRBV19, with D perhaps matching TRBD1 (6 bases). CDR1 LNHDA and CDR2 SQIVND come from the germline V gene (reference sequence). V was cut by 9 bases and J by 0 bases, with 12 bases left in between. The CDR3 sequence is 14 residues long. The CDR3: CASNHRDSGNTIYF. The CDR3 DNA follows: TGTGCCAGCAACCACAGGGACTCTGGAAACACCATATATTTT.

The chain uses TRBV19 and TRBJ1-1; possibly TRBD1 for D (5 bases). Germline V gene data show CDR1 as LNHDA and CDR2 as SQIVND (reference sequence). The CDR3 sequence is 14 residues long. V lost 7 bases to trimming and J lost 0 bases, with 12 bases between them. CDR3 protein: CASTDIYMNTEAFF. Written as DNA, the CDR3 is TGTGCCAGTACGGACATATACATGAACACTGAAGCTTTCTTT.

This clonotype was counted a few times. The chain is built from TRBV7-8 and TRBJ1-2; no reliable D call. The germline V gene has CDR1 SGHVS and CDR2 FQNEAQ. The CDR3 length is 14 residues. V lost 1 base and J 5 bases, leaving 11 bases between the germline ends. In DNA form, the CDR3 reads TGTGCCAGCAGCTTAGACGGGCCTTCATATGGCTACACCTTC. It yields the protein CASSLDGPSYGYTF. The whole variable domain, remainder taken from reference TRBV7-8 and TRBJ1-2, is GAGVSQSPRYKVAKRGQDVALRCDPISGHVSLFWYQQALGQGPEFLTYFQNEAQLDKSGLPSDRFFAERPEGSVSTLKIQRTQQEDSAVYLCASSLDGPSYGYTFGSGTRLTVV.

A few counts support this clonotype. This chain links TRBV6-1 with TRBJ2-7; D is uncertain. The germline gives CDR1 MNHNS, CDR2 SASEGT. V was clipped by 1 base and J by 4 bases, with 2 bases between them. The CDR3 totals 11 residues. CDR3 in amino acids: CASSEGYEQYF. The CDR3 coding sequence is TGTGCCAGCAGTGAAGGGTACGAGCAGTACTTC.

This clonotype appeared a single time. Since the CDR3 does not end with the conserved phenylalanine or tryptophan, this likely comes from a read error. The chain is built from TRBV12-3 or TRBV12-4 and TRBJ2-1; the D is unclear. CDR3 length: 12 amino acids. Trimming shortened V by 4 bases and J by 9 bases, and 10 bases separated the two germline ends. CDR3 coding DNA: TGTGCCAGCAGTTCCCCCCGGGTTGAGCAGTTCATC. This sequence encodes CASSSPRVEQFI.

A few counts support this clonotype. The DNA of the CDR3 is TGTGCCAGCAGTTTATTGCAGCGAGGTACTGAAGCTTTCTTT. Translated: CASSLLQRGTEAFF. The V call is TRBV12-3 or TRBV12-4, the J call TRBJ1-1; D uncertain. Trimming removed 2 bases at V and 5 bases at J, with 12 bases between. This CDR3 region has 14 residues.

The V gene is TRBV10-3, the J gene TRBJ1-6; D remains unclear. In germline, CDR1 is ENHRY, CDR2 SYGVKD. The CDR3 extends over 15 amino acids. Trimming removed 8 bases from V and 3 bases from J, with 14 bases in between. DNA for the CDR3: TGTGCCATCTGTAGGGAAAGAAACTATAATTCACCCCTCCACTTT. It translates to CAICRERNYNSPLHF.

This clonotype was counted at least ten times. J is TRBJ1-1 and V is TRBV28; perhaps TRBD1 as D (6 bases). The CDR3 contains 12 residues. Trimming left V 9 bases short and J 1 base short, with 9 bases between. CDR1 is MDHEN and CDR2 is SYDVKM in the germline V gene. CDR3 sequence (DNA): TGTGCCAGGACAGGAGAGAACACTGAAGCTTTCTTT. Amino acid sequence: CARTGENTEAFF.

This clonotype was picked up many times. The rearrangement joins TRBV7-8 to TRBJ2-3; no definite D call. The V and J ends lost 1 base and 2 bases respectively, with 7 bases between them. The CDR3 runs 14 residues. The germline gives CDR1 SGHVS, CDR2 FQNEAQ. CDR3 sequence: CASSLEAYTDTQYF. CDR3 sequence (DNA): TGTGCCAGCAGCTTAGAGGCCTACACAGATACGCAGTATTTT. The whole variable domain, remainder taken from reference TRBV7-8 and TRBJ2-3, is GAGVSQSPRYKVAKRGQDVALRCDPISGHVSLFWYQQALGQGPEFLTYFQNEAQLDKSGLPSDRFFAERPEGSVSTLKIQRTQQEDSAVYLCASSLEAYTDTQYFGPGTRLTVL.

This clonotype came up many times. This chain uses TRBV7-2 with TRBJ2-5; 8 nucleotides line up with TRBD1. Germline CDR1 reads SGHTA; CDR2 reads FQGNSA. The CDR3 is made up of 17 amino acids. The J segment lost 1 base and the V segment lost 0 bases, leaving 7 bases of the junction unmatched. The CDR3 protein is CASSLAITGGRQETQYF. The CDR3 region has the DNA TGTGCCAGCAGCTTAGCAATCACAGGGGGACGCCAAGAGACCCAGTACTTC. The variable domain in full, completed from reference TRBV7-2 and TRBJ2-5, reads GAGVSQSPSNKVTEKGKDVELRCDPISGHTALYWYRQSLGQGLEFLIYFQGNSAPDKSGLPSDRFSAERTGGSVSTLTIQRTQQEDSAVYLCASSLAITGGRQETQYFGPGTRLLVL.

J is TRBJ2-2 and V is TRBV29-1; D unclear. The V end was cut by 0 bases, the J end by 1 base, with 6 bases between. Germline V gene lookup returns CDR1 SQVTM and CDR2 ANQGSEA. CDR3 size: 14 residues. This CDR3 is CSVEEDLNTGELFF. The CDR3 nucleotides read TGCAGCGTTGAAGAAGACTTGAACACCGGGGAGCTGTTTTTT.

In DNA, the CDR3 is TGTGCCACCAAACCCCAGGGCGAGGGGGAGACCCAGTACTTC. Translating gives CATKPQGEGETQYF. The chain recombines TRBV7-9 with TRBJ2-5; perhaps D is TRBD1 or TRBD2 (5 bases each). With 10 bases removed from V and 5 bases from J, the gap between germline ends came to 20 bases. The CDR3 has 14 amino acids. The germline CDR1 and CDR2 sequences are SEHNR and FQNEAQ (reference sequence).

This chain joins TRBV20-1 and TRBJ1-1; 7 bases match TRBD1. Looked up from germline, CDR1 is DFQATT and CDR2 is SNEGSKA (reference sequence). Unmatched junction bases numbered 9, after V lost 5 bases and J lost 3 bases. The CDR3 has 14 residues. CDR3 in DNA: TGCAGTGCTTTAAGGGCTCAGGGGGACACTGAAGCTTTCTTT. Translating it yields CSALRAQGDTEAFF.

The chain carries TRBV6-1 and TRBJ1-1; possible D gene TRBD1, 5 bases. The CDR3 consists of 14 residues. Germline V gene data show CDR1 as MNHNS and CDR2 as SASEGT. Trimming left V 7 bases short and J 7 bases short, with 19 bases between. The CDR3 loop is CASTHVGGAGEAFF. CDR3 DNA: TGTGCCAGCACTCACGTCGGCGGGGCGGGTGAAGCTTTCTTT.

This clonotype showed up many times. The rearrangement links TRBV10-3 to TRBJ2-1, with a weak D call TRBD2 (5 bases). Germline V CDR1 and CDR2: ENHRY, SYGVKD. V was pared by 0 bases and J by 5 bases, with 11 bases between. This CDR3 is built from 15 residues. The DNA for the CDR3 is TGTGCCATCAGTGAGTCGTTGCTAGCTGACAATGAGCAGTTCTTC. This codes for CAISESLLADNEQFF.

Many counts were recorded for this clonotype. The CDR3 spells CASSRADRGAYEQYF. CDR3 sequence (DNA): TGTGCCAGCAGCCGAGCCGACAGGGGAGCCTACGAGCAGTACTTC. This sequence joins TRBV11-1 and TRBJ2-7; 8 nucleotides line up with TRBD1. With V trimmed by 5 bases and J by 2 bases, 8 bases remained unmatched. Germline V CDR1 and CDR2: SGHAT, FQDESV (reference sequence). The CDR3 extends over 15 amino acids.

The chain employs TRBV23-1 and TRBJ1-6; D remains unclear. TRBV23-1 is reported as an ORF; its role is uncertain. The V gene lost 1 base and the J gene lost 2 bases, with 9 bases spanning the gap. This CDR3 has 16 amino acids. CDR3: CASSQLTDPYNSPLHF. In DNA form, the CDR3 reads TGCGCCAGCAGTCAATTGACGGACCCCTATAATTCACCCCTCCACTTT.

Only a few counts were recorded for this clonotype. The chain carries TRBV11-1 and TRBJ1-1; 7 positions agree with TRBD1. Germline CDR1 reads SGHAT; CDR2 reads FQDESV (reference sequence). The CDR3 is 14 amino acids. The V gene end was trimmed by 5 bases and the J gene end by 3 bases; junction bases not matched to a gene: 6. Written as DNA, the CDR3 is TGTGCCAGCAGCCCACAGGGGTACGACACTGAAGCTTTCTTT. This codes for CASSPQGYDTEAFF.